This is a list of T cell receptor beta chains from one sample in a study of blood T cell repertoires in COVID-19. Using immunoSEQ multiplex PCR, the repertoire was profiled, and TCRdb retains in-frame clones only, with some absent. The sample includes some 140,000 clones, roughly four fifths seen only once; the top ten take approximately 1.8%. The sample was peripheral blood. The receptors come from a man older than 75 with acute or convalescent COVID-19. The CDR3 runs from the conserved cysteine through the conserved F or W. D genes are given only for firm matches. Not every row has a clone size; where given, it reads once, few, many or a size class.

abundance: few
j_gene: TRBJ1-5
d_gene: TRBD1
v_gene: TRBV28
CDR3aa: CASSPGGAGQPQHF
CDR3nt: TGTGCCAGCAGTCCAGGGGGTGCGGGTCAGCCCCAGCATTTT

abundance: many
j_gene: TRBJ1-4
d_gene: -
v_gene: TRBV4-2
CDR3aa: CASSKRGSDEKLFF
CDR3nt: TGTGCCAGCAGCAAGCGGGGGAGTGATGAAAAACTGTTTTTT

abundance: -
j_gene: TRBJ1-6
d_gene: TRBD1
v_gene: TRBV5-1
CDR3aa: CASSAGQDPGSPLHF
CDR3nt: TGCGCCAGCAGCGCTGGACAGGACCCCGGTTCACCCCTCCACTTT

abundance: -
j_gene: TRBJ2-5
d_gene: TRBD1
v_gene: TRBV6-5
CDR3aa: CASKQGATTWETQYF
CDR3nt: TGTGCCAGTAAACAGGGGGCGACCACCTGGGAGACCCAGTACTTC

abundance: few
j_gene: TRBJ2-2
d_gene: TRBD1
v_gene: TRBV7-9
CDR3aa: CASSPDRQGTNTGELFF
CDR3nt: TGTGCCAGCAGCCCGGACAGACAGGGAACGAACACCGGGGAGCTGTTTTTT

abundance: few
j_gene: TRBJ1-3
d_gene: -
v_gene: TRBV4-1
CDR3aa: CASSQGSGGEIGNTIYF
CDR3nt: TGCGCCAGCAGCCAAGGGAGTGGGGGCGAAATTGGAAACACCATATATTTT

abundance: -
j_gene: TRBJ2-2
d_gene: -
v_gene: TRBV4-2
CDR3aa: CASSQLGGGGRNTGELFF
CDR3nt: TGTGCCAGCAGCCAACTGGGGGGTGGAGGGAGGAACACCGGGGAGCTGTTTTTT

abundance: few
j_gene: TRBJ2-1
d_gene: TRBD2
v_gene: TRBV7-3
CDR3aa: CASSFSSGGAYNEQFF
CDR3nt: TGTGCCAGCAGCTTTTCTAGCGGGGGGGCCTACAATGAGCAGTTCTTC

abundance: -
j_gene: TRBJ2-1
d_gene: -
v_gene: TRBV2
CDR3aa: CASREHFLRDFLGKDNEQFF
CDR3nt: TGTGCCAGCAGGGAACATTTTCTCCGGGACTTTCTCGGGAAAGACAATGAGCAGTTCTTC

abundance: -
j_gene: TRBJ1-2
d_gene: -
v_gene: TRBV18
CDR3aa: CASSSRSGQANYGYTF
CDR3nt: TGTGCCAGCTCATCCCGATCGGGACAAGCAAACTATGGCTACACCTTC

abundance: -
j_gene: TRBJ2-7
d_gene: TRBD2
v_gene: TRBV3-1/TRBV3-2
CDR3aa: CASSQGARGGLSEQYF
CDR3nt: TGTGCCAGCAGCCAAGGGGCCCGGGGGGGTCTCTCCGAGCAGTACTTC

abundance: -
j_gene: TRBJ2-2
d_gene: TRBD1
v_gene: TRBV5-1
CDR3aa: CASSGQGSNTGELFF
CDR3nt: TGCGCCAGCAGCGGACAGGGTTCGAACACCGGGGAGCTGTTTTTT

abundance: -
j_gene: TRBJ2-1
d_gene: TRBD1
v_gene: TRBV18
CDR3aa: CASSLDRAVPNEQFF
CDR3nt: TGTGCCAGCTCACTGGACAGGGCGGTGCCCAATGAGCAGTTCTTC

abundance: once
j_gene: TRBJ1-1
d_gene: TRBD1
v_gene: TRBV29-1
CDR3aa: CSVGDRGQAFF
CDR3nt: TGCAGCGTGGGGGACAGGGGGCAAGCTTTCTTT

abundance: -
j_gene: TRBJ2-1
d_gene: -
v_gene: TRBV19
CDR3aa: CASSGQGFYEQFF
CDR3nt: TGTGCCAGTAGTGGGCAGGGCTTCTATGAGCAGTTCTTC

abundance: -
j_gene: TRBJ1-2
d_gene: -
v_gene: TRBV3-1/TRBV3-2
CDR3aa: CASSLEGPSGYTF
CDR3nt: TGTGCCAGCAGCCTGGAGGGACCCAGTGGCTACACCTTC

abundance: few
j_gene: TRBJ1-2
d_gene: -
v_gene: TRBV7-9
CDR3aa: CASSSWLRDGYTF
CDR3nt: TGTGCCAGCAGCTCCTGGTTGAGGGATGGCTACACCTTC

abundance: -
j_gene: TRBJ2-3
d_gene: -
v_gene: TRBV12-5
CDR3aa: CASGLIAGSTDTQYF
CDR3nt: TGTGCTAGTGGTTTGATCGCAGGGTCGACAGATACGCAGTATTTT

abundance: -
j_gene: TRBJ1-4
d_gene: -
v_gene: TRBV24-1
CDR3aa: CATSEGGNEKLFF
CDR3nt: TGTGCCACCAGTGAGGGGGGGAATGAAAAACTGTTTTTT

abundance: -
j_gene: TRBJ2-5
d_gene: -
v_gene: TRBV12-3/TRBV12-4
CDR3aa: CASSLPQGTQYF
CDR3nt: TGTGCCAGCAGTTTACCACAGGGGACCCAGTACTTC

abundance: -
j_gene: TRBJ1-1
d_gene: -
v_gene: TRBV9
CDR3aa: CASSPEVYTEAFF
CDR3nt: TGTGCCAGCAGCCCGGAGGTTTACACTGAAGCTTTCTTT

abundance: -
j_gene: TRBJ2-5
d_gene: -
v_gene: TRBV12-3/TRBV12-4
CDR3aa: CASSIKRRETQYF
CDR3nt: TGTGCCAGCAGTATCAAAAGGAGGGAGACCCAGTACTTC

abundance: once
j_gene: TRBJ2-3
d_gene: TRBD2
v_gene: TRBV11-2
CDR3aa: CASSSIAGTYTDTQYF
CDR3nt: TGTGCCAGCAGCTCCATAGCGGGAACCTACACAGATACGCAGTATTTT

abundance: -
j_gene: TRBJ2-2
d_gene: -
v_gene: TRBV12-3/TRBV12-4
CDR3aa: CASRVSGELFF
CDR3nt: TGTGCCAGCCGGGTGAGCGGGGAGCTGTTTTTT